These 32 T cell receptor beta chains originate from one sample sequenced in a study of blood T cell repertoires in COVID-19. The method was immunoSEQ multiplex PCR; TCRdb's version includes in-frame clones alone and lacks a portion of them. The sample yields under 300,000 clones, 80% to 90% seen once. The specimen sequenced was peripheral blood. These receptors originate from a woman in her thirties or forties who had recovered from COVID-19.

The chain is built from TRBV9 and TRBJ2-2; D possibly corresponds to TRBD1 (5 bases). The V and J ends lost 0 bases and 0 bases respectively, with 9 bases between them. The CDR3 consists of 16 residues. Germline assignment: CDR1 SGDLS and CDR2 YYNGEE. DNA for the CDR3: TGTGCCAGCAGCGTAGGAGGACACACGAACACCGGGGAGCTGTTTTTT. This encodes CASSVGGHTNTGELFF.

The chain uses TRBV9 and TRBJ2-7; 8 positions match TRBD1. The J segment lost 2 bases and the V segment lost 4 bases, leaving 8 bases of the junction unmatched. The germline CDR1 and CDR2 sequences are SGDLS and YYNGEE. There are 15 residues in the CDR3. CDR3 coding DNA: TGTGCCAGCAGCCTCGGGACAGGCCCGACCTACGAGCAGTACTTC. Amino acids: CASSLGTGPTYEQYF.

This clone was counted only a few times. J is TRBJ2-7 and V is TRBV6-2 or TRBV6-3, with TRBD2 matching over 8 bases. Germline V gene sequence: CDR1 MNHEY, CDR2 SVGEGT. V was pared by 4 bases and J by 4 bases, with 9 bases of the junction left unmatched. CDR3 length: 15 residues. The CDR3 DNA reads as TGTGCCAGCAGTTCGCCGGGGGGGTTCGTTTACGAGCAGTACTTC. Residues: CASSSPGGFVYEQYF.

The V and J genes are TRBV7-9 and TRBJ2-7; TRBD2 matches at 7 bases. The CDR3 contains 14 residues. Trimming took 4 bases from V and 4 from J; bases not matched to a gene: 7. Per the germline V gene, CDR1 is SEHNR and CDR2 is FQNEAQ (reference sequence). CDR3 bases: TGTGCCAGCAGCTCCGTCCGGGGAGGGTACGAGCAGTACTTC. Translated: CASSSVRGGYEQYF.

The genes are TRBV6-5 and TRBJ2-7; tentative D call: TRBD1 (6 bases). V lost 8 bases and J 1 base, leaving 15 bases between the germline ends. Germline-derived CDR1 and CDR2 are MNHEY and SVGAGI. This CDR3 region has 14 residues. CDR3 amino acids: CASRPQGLSYEQYF. The CDR3 coding sequence is TGTGCCAGCCGACCTCAGGGGCTGTCCTACGAGCAGTACTTC.

The chain recombines TRBV11-2 with TRBJ2-7; D unresolved. The CDR3 has 15 residues. CDR1 is SGHAT and CDR2 is FQNNGV in the germline V gene. V was shortened by 1 base and J by 0 bases, with 10 bases between the two germline ends. For the CDR3, the DNA is TGTGCCAGCAGCTTAGTTTTAGGCGGCTCCTACGAGCAGTACTTC. Translating it yields CASSLVLGGSYEQYF.

The chain recombines TRBV10-3 with TRBJ2-1; possible D gene TRBD1, 5 bases. This CDR3 is built from 13 residues. In germline, CDR1 is ENHRY, CDR2 SYGVKD. The ends were cut back, 4 bases at V and 5 bases at J, with 9 bases in the middle. CDR3 in DNA: TGTGCCATCAGTGTGATAGGGGACAATGAGCAGTTCTTC. Translation: CAISVIGDNEQFF.

The chain joins TRBV24-1 to TRBJ2-1; D call uncertain. CDR1 and CDR2 (germline): KGHDR, SFDVKD. The CDR3 runs 14 residues. Trimming removed 3 bases from V and 5 bases from J, with 10 bases in between. The CDR3 loop reads CATSDPHRDNEQFF. In DNA, the CDR3 is TGTGCCACCAGTGATCCACACAGAGACAATGAGCAGTTCTTC.

The chain uses TRBV4-2 and TRBJ2-5; 8 bases match TRBD2. Germline-derived CDR1 and CDR2 are LGHNA and YNFKEQ. The V gene end was trimmed by 5 bases and the J gene end by 5 bases; junction bases not matched to a gene: 7. The CDR3 is 14 residues long. The CDR3 is CASSASGGAETQYF. The CDR3 DNA sequence: TGTGCCAGCAGCGCCAGCGGGGGAGCGGAGACCCAGTACTTC.

The sample holds a few counts of this clone. The gene calls are TRBV5-6 and TRBJ1-6; D is unresolved. The CDR3 is made up of 15 amino acids. Germline CDR1 and CDR2: SGHDT and YYEEEE. The V gene lost 6 bases and the J gene lost 8 bases, with 18 bases spanning the gap. Here the CDR3 reads CASTYWAGWDSPLHF. The CDR3 region has the DNA TGTGCCAGCACCTACTGGGCAGGTTGGGATTCACCCCTCCACTTT. The entire variable domain, with the rest obtained from reference TRBV5-6 and TRBJ1-6, is as follows: DAGVTQSPTHLIKTRGQQVTLRCSPKSGHDTVSWYQQALGQGPQFIFQYYEEEERQRGNFPDRFSGHQFPNYSSELNVNALLLGDSALYLCASTYWAGWDSPLHFGNGTRLTVT.

V is TRBV5-3 and J is TRBJ1-5, with 9 positions matching TRBD1. TRBV5-3 is assigned to the ORF class and has an uncertain function. This CDR3 spans 19 amino acids. The V segment lost 4 bases and the J segment 6 bases; nucleotides outside the gene matches: 20. CDR3 bases: TGTGCCAGAAGCGGTAGGACAGGGGCAATTCTTAATTCCAGTCAGCCCCAGCATTTT. Amino acid sequence: CARSGRTGAILNSSQPQHF.

The chain employs TRBV7-2 and TRBJ1-5, with no clear D. The CDR3 contains 12 residues. Germline V gene lookup returns CDR1 SGHTA and CDR2 FQGNSA. The V gene lost 2 bases and the J gene lost 6 bases, with 5 bases spanning the gap. CDR3 amino acids: CASSLMSQPQHF. The DNA of the CDR3 is TGTGCCAGCAGCTTAATGAGTCAGCCCCAGCATTTT.

This chain links TRBV19 with TRBJ2-5; maybe TRBD2 (6 bases). Per the germline V gene, CDR1 is LNHDA and CDR2 is SQIVND (reference sequence). This CDR3 has 13 amino acids. V gave up 4 bases and J gave up 3 bases, with 9 bases separating them. The CDR3 sequence: CASSKWGEETQYF. In DNA, the CDR3 is TGTGCCAGTAGTAAATGGGGGGAAGAGACCCAGTACTTC.

The chain couples TRBV2 to TRBJ2-7; D might be TRBD2 (5 bases). This CDR3 spans 12 amino acids. The V and J ends lost 7 bases and 1 base respectively, with 8 bases between them. The V gene's germline CDR1 is SNHLY and CDR2 FYNNEI. This CDR3 is CASKEESYEQYF. In DNA form, the CDR3 reads TGTGCCAGCAAGGAGGAATCCTACGAGCAGTACTTC.

This chain links TRBV6-1 with TRBJ2-4; 10 bases match TRBD1. Germline V gives CDR1 MNHNS, CDR2 SASEGT. V shed 3 bases, J shed 12 bases, and the junction held 11 bases outside the gene matches. This CDR3 region has 15 residues. The CDR3: CASSDGGTGVLGQYF. DNA for the CDR3: TGTGCCAGCAGTGATGGAGGGACAGGGGTCCTGGGTCAGTACTTC.

The genes are TRBV11-2 and TRBJ2-7, with a possible D match to TRBD2 (6 bases). Germline-derived CDR1 and CDR2 are SGHAT and FQNNGV. The CDR3 contains 15 residues. Between the trimmed V and J ends, which lost 5 bases and 1 base, there was a span of 15 bases. The CDR3 sequence is CASSGLTGTSYEQYF. CDR3 coding DNA: TGTGCCAGCAGCGGACTGACCGGGACTTCCTACGAGCAGTACTTC.

This chain uses TRBV7-2 with TRBJ2-1; D possibly corresponds to TRBD2 (5 bases). This CDR3 has 16 residues. CDR1 is SGHTA, CDR2 FQGNSA, per germline. Trimming took off 6 bases at V and 6 bases at J, with 21 bases between the two ends. The CDR3 loop is CASRGFGLGNPNEQFF. CDR3 DNA: TGTGCCAGCAGGGGTTTTGGCCTCGGGAACCCCAATGAGCAGTTCTTC. The full variable domain, rest sourced from reference TRBV7-2 and TRBJ2-1, is GAGVSQSPSNKVTEKGKDVELRCDPISGHTALYWYRQSLGQGLEFLIYFQGNSAPDKSGLPSDRFSAERTGGSVSTLTIQRTQQEDSAVYLCASRGFGLGNPNEQFFGPGTRLTVL.

The V and J genes are TRBV10-3 and TRBJ2-5; weak D call: TRBD2 (5 bases). This CDR3 comprises 15 residues. Germline CDR1 and CDR2: ENHRY and SYGVKD. V was shortened by 2 bases and J by 0 bases, with 10 bases between the two germline ends. CDR3 sequence: CAISEGRVDQETQYF. The CDR3 region has the DNA TGTGCCATCAGTGAGGGGCGGGTAGACCAAGAGACCCAGTACTTC.

The J gene is TRBJ1-1, the V gene TRBV3-1 (or the pseudogene TRBV3-2), with a weak D call TRBD1 (5 bases). Per the germline V gene, CDR1 is LGHDT and CDR2 is YNNKEL (reference sequence). Trimming pared 1 base from V and 6 bases from J, leaving 15 bases between. The CDR3 contains 15 residues. The CDR3 DNA follows: TGTGCCAGCAGCCAAGCCGCAGGGATGCGGTCTGAAGCTTTCTTT. This encodes CASSQAAGMRSEAFF.

This sequence joins TRBV6-5 and TRBJ1-3, with a weak D call TRBD1 (6 bases). CDR3 size: 14 residues. Germline CDR1 and CDR2: MNHEY and SVGAGI. Trimming cost V 7 bases and J 2 bases, with 12 bases left between them. In DNA, the CDR3 is TGTGCCAGCATGAGGCGACAGGCTGGAAACACCATATATTTT. It yields the protein CASMRRQAGNTIYF.

The chain recombines TRBV6-1 with TRBJ2-7; D unresolved. Germline V lookup: CDR1 MNHNS, CDR2 SASEGT. Trimming took 1 base from V and 7 from J, leaving 5 bases between them. The CDR3 consists of 11 residues. CDR3 bases: TGTGCCAGCAGTGAAGGGCAAGAGCAGTACTTC. The encoded protein is CASSEGQEQYF.

The chain couples TRBV7-9 to TRBJ2-7, with 7 bases matching TRBD2. The CDR3 extends over 14 amino acids. The germline V gene encodes CDR1 SEHNR and CDR2 FQNEAQ (reference sequence). J gave up 5 bases and V 5 bases, and 9 bases lay outside the gene matches. The CDR3 nucleotides are TGTGCCAGCAGCCTCGGCGCGGGGGTCCACGAGCAGTACTTC. Translation: CASSLGAGVHEQYF.

The chain couples TRBV19 to TRBJ1-1; D might be TRBD1 (5 bases). CDR3 size: 14 residues. Germline CDR1 is LNHDA and CDR2 is SQIVND (reference sequence). V was trimmed by 4 bases and J by 2 bases, leaving 11 bases between them. CDR3 sequence (DNA): TGTGCCAGTAGTAGTTATCAGGGAAACACTGAAGCTTTCTTT. As protein: CASSSYQGNTEAFF.

This clone was seen a single time. The sample contains more than one DNA sequence encoding this CDR3. The chain uses TRBV2 and TRBJ1-2; 7 nucleotides agree with TRBD1. The germline gives CDR1 SNHLY, CDR2 FYNNEI. The CDR3 length is 12 residues. With 4 bases clipped from V and 4 bases from J, the junction kept 0 bases outside the gene matches. The CDR3 DNA is TGTGCCAGCAGTGGACAGGGCTATGGCTACACCTTC. Its translation: CASSGQGYGYTF.

The rearrangement joins TRBV19 to TRBJ2-7, with 9 positions matching TRBD2. Per the germline V gene, CDR1 is LNHDA and CDR2 is SQIVND (reference sequence). CDR3 length: 17 residues. The chain's CDR3 is CPLWLPSGARDPYEQYF. The DNA for the CDR3 is TGTCCCCTCTGGCTTCCTAGCGGGGCTCGGGACCCCTACGAGCAGTACTTC.

The chain employs TRBV5-1 and TRBJ2-7; D unresolved. Germline assignment: CDR1 SGHRS and CDR2 YFSETQ. CDR3 size: 14 residues. Trimming took 6 bases from V and 1 from J, leaving 14 bases between them. The CDR3 reads CASTFESTSYEQYF. The DNA for the CDR3 is TGCGCCAGCACCTTCGAGTCAACTTCCTACGAGCAGTACTTC.

Worth noting for this clone: Other DNA sequences in the sample encode the same CDR3. V gene TRBV7-2 combines with J gene TRBJ1-2; 8 nucleotides align to TRBD1. Germline assignment: CDR1 SGHTA and CDR2 FQGNSA. Trimming took 4 bases from V and 4 from J; bases not matched to a gene: 5. The CDR3 extends over 14 amino acids. The CDR3 loop is CASSSGQGAYGYTF. The DNA for the CDR3 is TGTGCCAGCAGCTCTGGACAGGGTGCCTATGGCTACACCTTC.

V is TRBV3-1 (or the pseudogene TRBV3-2) and J is TRBJ2-6, with 7 bases aligning to TRBD1. Trimming took 0 bases from V and 1 from J; bases not matched to a gene: 9. CDR1 is LGHDT, CDR2 YNNKEL, per germline (reference sequence). The CDR3 runs to 19 residues. The CDR3 DNA reads TGTGCCAGCAGCCAAGATTCACAGGGGAGAAGGTCTGGGGCCAACGTCCTGACTTTC. Protein sequence: CASSQDSQGRRSGANVLTF.

The genes are TRBV6-2 or TRBV6-3 and TRBJ2-3, with D possibly matching TRBD2 (5 bases). The germline CDR1 and CDR2 sequences are MNHEY and SVGEGT. Trimming took off 5 bases at V and 5 bases at J, with 8 bases between the two ends. The CDR3 length is 12 residues. The CDR3 loop reads CASSNREDTQYF. In DNA, the CDR3 is TGTGCCAGCAGTAATCGGGAAGATACGCAGTATTTT.

The rearrangement uses TRBV18 and TRBJ1-3; 10 bases map to TRBD1. There are 17 residues in the CDR3. Trimming cost V 6 bases and J 2 bases; bases outside gene matches: 10. CDR1 is KGHSH and CDR2 is LQKENI in the germline V gene. The CDR3 DNA sequence: TGTGCCAGCTCCCCGATGGGACAGGGGATAGCTGGAAACACCATATATTTT. It is translated as CASSPMGQGIAGNTIYF.

This chain links TRBV7-6 with TRBJ2-7, with 9 nucleotides matching TRBD1. Germline CDR1 SGHVS, CDR2 FNYEAQ. Germline trimming cut 1 base from V and 3 bases from J; bases unmatched to any gene: 4. CDR3 length: 15 residues. DNA for the CDR3: TGTGCCAGCAGCTTAGAGACAGGGGGACACTACGAGCAGTACTTC. Protein: CASSLETGGHYEQYF.

The chain joins TRBV27 to TRBJ2-3, with TRBD1 as a possible D gene (5 bases). Trimming pared 6 bases from V and 0 bases from J, leaving 10 bases between. Germline lookup yields CDR1 MNHEY and CDR2 SMNVEV (reference sequence). This CDR3 is built from 14 residues. This CDR3 is CASRWGHSTDTQYF. CDR3 nucleotides: TGTGCCAGCAGATGGGGCCATAGCACAGATACGCAGTATTTT.